The present TCR beta chain was sequenced within a study of tissue T cells after allogeneic stem cell transplantation. The assay was immunoSEQ multiplex PCR, and TCRdb's table has in-frame clones only and misses some. Of 3,000 to 4,500 clones listed, almost 50% are singletons. Trimming removed 2 bases at V and 1 base at J, with 8 bases between. This CDR3 comprises 14 residues. Germline V CDR1 and CDR2: NSHNY, SYGAGN. Specified time point: mouse harvest day 14 after allogeneic transplant. Each mouse received 10^7 T-cell-depleted marrow cells plus 10^6 splenic CD5+ T cells by tail vein. Tissues came from B6→BALB/c major-mismatch GVHD mice at day 7 or 14. This clone was observed a handful of times. Gene and germline names: mouse. The CDR3 is cut off 1 residue early in the read; its end comes from the germline J gene.

The material sequenced was gut tissue. This clonotype was obtained from a female BALB/c mouse given C57BL/6 T cells with graft-versus-host disease after an allogeneic hematopoietic cell transplant. The J gene is TRBJ2-5, the V gene TRBV13-1; the D gene is possibly TRBD2 (5 bases). CDR3 residues: CASSDRTYQDTQYF. CDR3 DNA, as far as it was read: TGTGCCAGCAGTGACCGGACTTACCAAGACACCCAGTAC.